This is a list of T cell receptor beta chains from one sample in a study of CD8+ T cells in alopecia areata. Here immunoSEQ multiplex PCR was the method, and the copy in TCRdb shows in-frame clones only, minus some. The data hold under 350,000 clones, with more than 45% observed a single time. Source: CD4+ T cells sorted from blood, taken at week 24, from a patient treated with tofacitinib. The receptors derive from a human donor with alopecia areata. Both conserved end residues are trimmed from each CDR3.

j_call,v_call,cdr3_aa
TRBJ1-1,TRBV9,ASRMRDREAF
TRBJ1-1,TRBV29-1,SVERRQIPEAF
TRBJ1-2,TRBV30,AWSIRQGYGYT
TRBJ2-3,TRBV2,ASSRLVSTQY
TRBJ2-1,TRBV27,ASSPRTAQLSRNAAHNEQF
TRBJ1-5,TRBV7-9,ASSFGQGLWSNQPQH
TRBJ2-2,TRBV30,AWSPDVFTGELF
TRBJ2-1,TRBV9,ASSVVGSSYNEQF
TRBJ2-7,TRBV9,ASSVTPGSYEQY
TRBJ1-2,TRBV7-2,ASSSGRYGYT
TRBJ2-5,TRBV5-1,ASSLRQQETQY
TRBJ1-1,TRBV7-9,ASSLSVRGG
TRBJ2-5,TRBV28,ASSLYQGQGAPETQY
TRBJ1-5,TRBV29-1,SVMIGPNQPQH
TRBJ1-5,TRBV5-6,ASSFTPGSGGKGNQPQH
TRBJ2-7,TRBV10-3,AISERFPGQGASEQY
TRBJ2-5,TRBV10-3,AASSTGGQETQY
TRBJ2-7,TRBV7-2,ASSPHSYEQY
TRBJ2-4,TRBV30,AWSAGTGIRAKNIQY
TRBJ2-3,TRBV7-9,ASSFSSEDTQY
TRBJ2-1,TRBV25-1,ASSKTGGLNEQF
TRBJ2-1,TRBV9,ASSVRTANEQF
TRBJ2-3,TRBV7-2,ASSLIAATDTQY
TRBJ2-6,TRBV9,ASSDQGRRSGANVLT
TRBJ1-6,TRBV5-1,ASSLQGPNSPLH
TRBJ1-1,TRBV29-1,SVNTNTEAF
TRBJ2-7,TRBV29-1,SVEGVGGTANYEQY
TRBJ2-1,TRBV13,ASSPRPSGGGNEQF